The 17 T cell receptor beta chains in this list originate from one sample, sequenced in a study of CD8 T cells in Susac syndrome (dated by TCRdb to between 2017 and 2020). Library creation used the immunoSEQ multiplex PCR assay. RNA was extracted using the RNeasy kit, and about 0.45 to 1 ug of the RNA was reverse transcribed with random hexamers. TCRdb handled the public reads itself, with Q25 trimming in fastp and clone calling in MiXCR, and kept productive beta chains. Rows matching on CDR3 protein sequence are summarized as one entry with the most common DNA and genes. This sample comprises around 190,000 distinct CDR3 sequences, approximately 94% of them detected only once. The biggest ten clones account for 0.1% to 0.12% of the sample. Input material: CD4+ T cells from PBMCs. These TCRs come from a human donor with Susac syndrome.

The chain couples TRBV7-9 to TRBJ2-5; D gene uncertain. The germline V gene has CDR1 SEHNR and CDR2 FQNEAQ (reference sequence). The ends were cut back, 5 bases at V and 3 bases at J, with 7 bases in the middle. The CDR3 runs 12 residues. For the CDR3, the DNA is TGTGCCAGCAGCGCCCGGGAAGAGACCCAGTACTTC. Translation: CASSAREETQYF. Full variable domain (remainder filled in from reference TRBV7-9 and TRBJ2-5): DTGVSQNPRHKITKRGQNVTFRCDPISEHNRLYWYRQTLGQGPEFLTYFQNEAQLEKSRLLSDRFSAERPKGSFSTLEIQRTEQGDSAMYLCASSAREETQYFGPGTRLLVL.

Note on this clonotype: Sequence at one end of the junction differs from germline and may be a read error. In nucleotides, the CDR3 is TGTGCCAGCAGCAAATCATCGGACAGCCGAGTCTTC. Translating it yields CASSKSSDSRVF. The genes are TRBV11-2 and TRBJ2-4; tentatively, D is TRBD1 (6 bases). Germline V lookup: CDR1 SGHAT, CDR2 FQNNGV. The CDR3 has 12 amino acids.

V and J are TRBV6-2 or TRBV6-3 and TRBJ2-1, with TRBD2 identical over 10 bases. Germline V lookup: CDR1 MNHEY, CDR2 SVGEGT. The CDR3 has 15 residues. J was trimmed by 6 bases and V by 2 bases; bases with no gene match: 4. The CDR3 loop is CASSYMASGGNEQFF. The CDR3 DNA follows: TGTGCCAGCAGTTACATGGCTAGCGGGGGCAATGAGCAGTTCTTC.

There are a few counts of this clonotype. V is TRBV9 and J is TRBJ1-1; the D is unclear. This CDR3 spans 13 amino acids. The V gene's germline CDR1 is SGDLS and CDR2 YYNGEE. V lost 2 bases to trimming and J lost 1 base, with 6 bases between them. The CDR3 region is CASSVGRNTEAFF. The CDR3 DNA reads TGTGCCAGCAGCGTTGGCAGGAACACTGAAGCTTTCTTT.

This CDR3 is CSARDPGTGIYEQYF. For the CDR3, the DNA is TGCAGTGCTAGAGATCCCGGGACAGGGATCTACGAGCAGTACTTC. The chain joins TRBV20-1 to TRBJ2-7, with 9 bases identical to TRBD1. The germline gives CDR1 DFQATT, CDR2 SNEGSKA (reference sequence). The CDR3 extends over 15 amino acids. V lost 0 bases to trimming and J lost 3 bases; unmatched junction nucleotides: 6.

The V gene is TRBV5-1, the J gene TRBJ2-1, with 9 positions matching TRBD1. Germline V lookup: CDR1 SGHRS, CDR2 YFSETQ. Trimming at V came to 5 bases and at J to 1 base, leaving 7 bases not matched to a gene. The CDR3 covers 16 residues. CDR3 DNA: TGCGCCAGCAGATCGACAGGGGGAAGGTCCTACAATGAGCAGTTCTTC. Its translation is CASRSTGGRSYNEQFF.

The chain has TRBV30 and TRBJ1-2; D gene unclear. This CDR3 spans 15 amino acids. CDR1 is GTSNPN, CDR2 SVGIG, per germline (reference sequence). Trimming removed 1 base at V and 0 bases at J, with 12 bases between. The CDR3 reads CAWSAGPYSNYGYTF. CDR3 in DNA: TGTGCCTGGAGTGCTGGGCCCTACTCTAACTATGGCTACACCTTC.

This clonotype has a single count. In DNA, the CDR3 is TGTGCCAGCAGCTTGCTCCAGGGATTCAACTATGGCTACACCTTC. This translates into CASSLLQGFNYGYTF. The chain links TRBV5-6 to TRBJ1-2, with a possible D match to TRBD1 (5 bases). The V and J ends lost 1 base and 2 bases respectively, with 12 bases between them. Per the germline V gene, CDR1 is SGHDT and CDR2 is YYEEEE. The CDR3 covers 15 residues.

This chain connects TRBV7-7 to TRBJ2-1; D is possibly TRBD2 (5 bases). The CDR3 sequence is 15 residues long. Deletions cut 1 base from V and 5 bases from J, with 12 bases between. In germline, CDR1 is SSHAT, CDR2 FNYEAQ (reference sequence). This CDR3 reads CASSLDSAPNNEQFF. The CDR3 region has the DNA TGTGCCAGCAGCTTAGATAGCGCACCAAACAATGAGCAGTTCTTC.

This clonotype appeared a few times. The CDR3, as DNA: TGCGCCAGCAGCCAAGTACGACGCGAGCAGTACTTC. The encoded protein is CASSQVRREQYF. The V gene is TRBV4-1, the J gene TRBJ2-7; D is unclear. The germline gives CDR1 MGHRA, CDR2 YSYEKL. The CDR3 covers 12 residues. V was pared by 1 base and J by 6 bases, with 7 bases between.

The gene calls are TRBV18 and TRBJ2-5; TRBD2 matches 10 bases. Germline CDR1 and CDR2: KGHSH and LQKENI. This CDR3 region has 16 residues. The J segment lost 1 base and the V segment lost 4 bases, leaving 6 bases of the junction unmatched. The CDR3 loop reads CASSRLAGALQETQYF. CDR3 nucleotides: TGTGCCAGCTCACGTCTAGCGGGGGCTCTCCAAGAGACCCAGTACTTC.

This chain uses TRBV15 with TRBJ2-1; D is tentatively TRBD1 or TRBD2 (5 bases each). Trimming removed 5 bases at V and 7 bases at J, with 6 bases between. CDR1 is LNHNV and CDR2 is YYDKDF in the germline V gene (reference sequence). The CDR3 spans 11 residues. For the CDR3, the DNA is TGTGCCACCAGCGGGGGTAATGAGCAGTTCTTC. Protein product: CATSGGNEQFF.

In DNA, the CDR3 is TGCGCCAGCAGCTTGGGGACAGGAAGCTCCTACGAGCAGTACTTC. As protein: CASSLGTGSSYEQYF. This chain joins TRBV5-1 and TRBJ2-7; 7 nucleotides match TRBD1. This CDR3 has 15 residues. The J segment lost 0 bases and the V segment lost 0 bases, leaving 3 bases of the junction unmatched. Germline V lookup: CDR1 SGHRS, CDR2 YFSETQ.

The rearrangement links TRBV4-3 to TRBJ2-2; the match to TRBD2 covers 7 bases. J lost 7 bases, V lost 6 bases, and 5 bases had no gene match. The CDR3 runs to 13 residues. Germline V gene lookup returns CDR1 LGHNA and CDR2 YSLEER. The CDR3 is CASRNGGVGELFF. The DNA for the CDR3 is TGCGCCAGCAGGAATGGGGGGGTCGGGGAGCTGTTTTTT.

This chain connects TRBV5-1 to TRBJ2-3; the match to TRBD2 covers 9 bases. After removal of 3 bases from V and 4 bases from J, the junction contained 3 bases not matched to a gene. The CDR3 extends over 14 amino acids. Germline CDR1 reads SGHRS; CDR2 reads YFSETQ. The CDR3 bases are TGCGCCAGCAGCTCCGGGACTAGCTCAGATACGCAGTATTTT. It yields the protein CASSSGTSSDTQYF.

The J gene is TRBJ2-3, the V gene TRBV20-1, with 7 bases identical to TRBD1. The germline V gene has CDR1 DFQATT and CDR2 SNEGSKA (reference sequence). The trim removed 5 bases at V and 4 bases at J, leaving 6 bases unmatched. CDR3 length equals 13 residues. The CDR3 region is CSARWDSADTQYF. The DNA of the CDR3 is TGCAGTGCTCGATGGGACAGTGCAGATACGCAGTATTTT.

The chain is built from TRBV20-1 and TRBJ2-7, with D possibly TRBD1 on 6 matching bases. The ends were cut back, 1 base at V and 0 bases at J, with 10 bases in the middle. The CDR3 runs 14 residues. CDR1 is DFQATT, CDR2 SNEGSKA, per germline (reference sequence). CDR3 bases: TGCAGTGCTAGAGTTCGCAGGGGCTCCTACGAGCAGTACTTC. This sequence encodes CSARVRRGSYEQYF.